This T cell receptor beta chain stems from a study of T cell clusters in autoimmune cytopenias. One tube held mixed TRB-A and TRB-B primer pools for touch-down PCR. With the multiplex PCR reads reprocessed, TCRdb shows one record per CDR3 protein and no DNA. Recorded for this sample: fewer than 8,500 distinct CDR3 sequences. The germline gives CDR1 MDHEN, CDR2 SYDVKM. This CDR3 contains 14 residues. Tens of thousands of genome equivalents of blood DNA were amplified for TRB. The clonotype was recovered from a human donor with an autoimmune cytopenia or autoimmune hepatitis (not recorded which). This chain connects TRBV28 to TRBJ1-6; TCRdb's D call, TRBD1, is unchecked because there is no DNA. Sequenced input: peripheral blood. CDR3 region: CASSQGGGDSPLHF.